The clone carrying this T cell receptor beta chain was counted between two and nine times. These data originate in a study of T cells in Graves' hyperthyroidism and ophthalmopathy. V lost 7 bases and J 0 bases, leaving 13 bases between the germline ends. The CDR3 has 15 residues. Per the germline V gene, CDR1 is MNHNS and CDR2 is SASEGT. RNA transcripts yielded amplified TCR beta CDR3 regions. TCR CDR3 regions were first amplified by RT-PCR with HTBI primers. Using its own MiXCR run on the multiplex PCR reads, TCRdb lists one record per CDR3 protein. Of around 500,000 distinct CDR3 sequences detected, 15% to 20% appear once; the ten largest clones hold 25% to 30%.

The rearrangement links TRBV6-1 to TRBJ1-5, with a possible D match to TRBD1 (5 bases). What was sequenced was blood. This receptor was obtained from a woman aged 25 to 39 with Graves' ophthalmopathy. Written as DNA, the CDR3 is TGTGCCAGCAAAAGGGGCACTGCTAGCAATCAGCCCCAGCATTTT. Protein sequence: CASKRGTASNQPQHF.